This TCR beta chain was obtained from a study of T-cell memory formation after mild COVID-19. Findings of the study overall: For contracting clones, CD4+ ones sat mainly in CM and EM, CD8+ in EMRA. Contracting clones from day 15 to 85 showed balanced CD4/CD8; later expanders favored CD4+.

TCRdb recomputed calls from the 5' RACE reads with MiXCR, one row per CDR3 protein. This table holds 500,000 to 600,000 distinct CDR3 sequences, more than 15% found once. This clonotype was seen more than once but under ten times. Its antigen is not identified. The CDR3 length is 16 residues. V lost 3 bases to trimming and J lost 0 bases, with 12 bases between them. Per the germline V gene, CDR1 is LGHNA and CDR2 is YNFKEQ. The clonotype was recovered from an adult woman who had mild COVID-19 (a few samples of this study predate the infection). Cell type and time point are not known. Sequencing used PBMCs or a T cell subset sorted from them (not recorded which). V usage is TRBV4-2 and J usage is TRBJ2-1; perhaps TRBD2 as D (5 bases). CDR3 nucleotide sequence: TGTGCCAGCAGCCACAACACGGGGAGCTCCTACAATGAGCAGTTCTTC. The encoded protein is CASSHNTGSSYNEQFF.